The 15 T cell receptor beta chains presented below share a single source sample, sequenced in a study of cytomegalovirus exposure and HLA in healthy donors. Here immunoSEQ multiplex PCR was the method, and the copy in TCRdb shows in-frame clones only, minus some. The table includes 150,000 to 200,000 clones, roughly 80% detected once. Sequencing input: PBMCs. These receptor sequences come from a man between 18 and 29 years old in good health and CMV-seropositive.

This chain connects TRBV2 to TRBJ2-1; D ambiguous. Germline assignment: CDR1 SNHLY and CDR2 FYNNEI. The CDR3 is made up of 12 amino acids. With 5 bases removed from V and 10 bases from J, the gap between germline ends came to 12 bases. As DNA, the CDR3 is TGTGCCAGCAGTTTCGACGGAGTAGAGCAGTTCTTC. Translation gives CASSFDGVEQFF.

This clone was seen a few times. The J gene is TRBJ2-2, the V gene TRBV19; 11 nucleotides match TRBD1. Germline CDR1 is LNHDA and CDR2 is SQIVND (reference sequence). J lost 6 bases, V lost 7 bases, and 16 bases had no gene match. The CDR3 length is 18 residues. The CDR3 DNA follows: TGTGCCAGTACCTCACCTTCCCTGCCGGGACAGGGGGCCGGGGAGCTGTTTTTT. This encodes CASTSPSLPGQGAGELFF.

The rearrangement links TRBV11-2 to TRBJ2-7; D is uncertain. The V gene's germline CDR1 is SGHAT and CDR2 FQNNGV. This CDR3 has 13 residues. The ends were cut back, 3 bases at V and 3 bases at J, with 9 bases in the middle. Written as DNA, the CDR3 is TGTGCCAGCAGCTTGGGCAGCTACTACGAGCAGTACTTC. The encoded protein is CASSLGSYYEQYF.

This clone was counted a few times. V gene TRBV4-2 combines with J gene TRBJ2-6; D gene uncertain. The CDR3 runs 16 residues. Germline V gene lookup returns CDR1 LGHNA and CDR2 YNFKEQ. The V gene lost 1 base and the J gene lost 2 bases, with 9 bases spanning the gap. The CDR3 DNA follows: TGTGCCAGCAGCCAAGTATTGGAGACTGGGGCCAACGTCCTGACTTTC. It codes for CASSQVLETGANVLTF.

The gene calls are TRBV6-5 and TRBJ1-1; D ambiguous. The CDR3 sequence is 11 residues long. From germline, CDR1 is MNHEY and CDR2 SVGAGI. V was trimmed by 10 bases and J by 0 bases, leaving 6 bases between them. The CDR3 region is CATRVNTEAFF. CDR3 DNA sequence: TGTGCCACCCGAGTGAACACTGAAGCTTTCTTT.

This sequence joins TRBV4-2 and TRBJ2-7; 12 positions agree with TRBD1. Unmatched junction bases numbered 25, after V lost 1 base and J lost 6 bases. The CDR3 spans 22 residues. Germline CDR1 is LGHNA and CDR2 is YNFKEQ. CDR3 region: CASSQAPILPWGTGGWVGEQYF. As DNA, the CDR3 is TGTGCCAGCAGCCAAGCCCCCATCCTCCCTTGGGGGACAGGGGGCTGGGTTGGCGAGCAGTACTTC.

This clone appeared once. The chain has TRBV27 and TRBJ2-1; 7 bases fit TRBD2. The ends lost 5 bases at V and 2 bases at J; junction bases unmatched: 3. This CDR3 comprises 14 residues. Germline V gene data show CDR1 as MNHEY and CDR2 as SMNVEV (reference sequence). The CDR3 DNA sequence: TGTGCCAGCAGTCGGGGAGGGCCCTACAATGAGCAGTTCTTC. Translated: CASSRGGPYNEQFF.

V and J are TRBV5-1 and TRBJ1-1; 8 nucleotides align to TRBD1. There are 13 residues in the CDR3. Trimming cost V 4 bases and J 4 bases; bases outside gene matches: 3. Germline CDR1 is SGHRS and CDR2 is YFSETQ. The CDR3 region is CASSPTGATEAFF. The CDR3 DNA follows: TGCGCCAGCAGCCCGACAGGGGCCACTGAAGCTTTCTTT. Variable domain in full (rest from reference TRBV5-1 and TRBJ1-1): KAGVTQTPRYLIKTRGQQVTLSCSPISGHRSVSWYQQTPGQGLQFLFEYFSETQRNKGNFPGRFSGRQFSNSRSEMNVSTLELGDSALYLCASSPTGATEAFFGQGTRLTVV.

The chain joins TRBV30 to TRBJ2-5; TRBD1 aligns across 7 bases. The junction had 12 bases not matched to a gene; V was cut back by 4 bases and J by 4 bases. This CDR3 has 15 residues. Germline V gene lookup returns CDR1 GTSNPN and CDR2 SVGIG (reference sequence). For the CDR3, the DNA is TGTGCCTGGACCTCCTTAGGGGGCCTCCGAGAGACCCAGTACTTC. As protein: CAWTSLGGLRETQYF.

Many counts were recorded for this clone. The chain recombines TRBV27 with TRBJ2-3; 11 bases align to TRBD2. Germline V gene lookup returns CDR1 MNHEY and CDR2 SMNVEV (reference sequence). The CDR3 length is 19 residues. The V segment lost 5 bases and the J segment 0 bases; nucleotides outside the gene matches: 13. The DNA for the CDR3 is TGTGCCAGCAGTACCCGGACTAGCGGGTCTGTCTTAAGCACAGATACGCAGTATTTT. This encodes CASSTRTSGSVLSTDTQYF.

This chain uses TRBV5-6 with TRBJ2-7, with 9 bases identical to TRBD2. J gave up 2 bases and V 0 bases, and 6 bases lay outside the gene matches. Germline CDR1 reads SGHDT; CDR2 reads YYEEEE. The CDR3 runs 16 residues. CDR3 nucleotides: TGTGCCAGCAGCTTGGCCGGCGGGAGGGTAACCTACGAGCAGTACTTC. It codes for CASSLAGGRVTYEQYF. The full variable domain, completed using reference TRBV5-6 and TRBJ2-7, is DAGVTQSPTHLIKTRGQQVTLRCSPKSGHDTVSWYQQALGQGPQFIFQYYEEEERQRGNFPDRFSGHQFPNYSSELNVNALLLGDSALYLCASSLAGGRVTYEQYFGPGTRLTVT.

This clone appeared a single time. The chain couples TRBV27 to TRBJ2-7; a weak D match, TRBD2 (5 bases). Trimming shortened V by 1 base and J by 1 base, and 8 bases separated the two germline ends. The CDR3 totals 14 residues. Germline assignment: CDR1 MNHEY and CDR2 SMNVEV (reference sequence). CDR3 sequence (DNA): TGTGCCAGCAGTTTATTCCGGGGTTCCTACGAGCAGTACTTC. Its translation is CASSLFRGSYEQYF.

This chain uses TRBV29-1 with TRBJ2-7; D is perhaps TRBD1 (5 bases). This CDR3 has 13 amino acids. Trimming left V 4 bases short and J 0 bases short, with 10 bases between. Germline V CDR1 and CDR2: SQVTM, ANQGSEA. The CDR3 region has the DNA TGCAGCGTTGGGTGGGGCGGCTCCTACGAGCAGTACTTC. This encodes CSVGWGGSYEQYF.

The rearrangement links TRBV6-6 to TRBJ2-1; D gene ambiguous. The V end lost 0 bases, the J end lost 4 bases, and 7 bases lay between the germline ends. The CDR3 runs 14 residues. CDR1 and CDR2 (germline): MNHNY, SVGAGI (reference sequence). CDR3 sequence reads: CASSYSPGYNEQFF. The DNA for the CDR3 is TGTGCCAGCAGTTACTCGCCGGGTTACAATGAGCAGTTCTTC.

This chain links TRBV30 with TRBJ2-6; D uncertain. The CDR3 has 12 amino acids. Germline V CDR1 and CDR2: GTSNPN, SVGIG (reference sequence). V was cut by 2 bases and J by 11 bases, with 10 bases left in between. The CDR3 protein is CAWSHELYVLTF. In nucleotides, the CDR3 is TGTGCCTGGAGTCATGAGCTTTACGTCCTGACTTTC.